This T cell receptor beta chain comes out of a study of cytomegalovirus exposure and HLA in healthy donors. A note on this clone: Its specificity is unknown.

Study-wide findings and caveats: Later work found most CMV-associated TCR beta chains apparently HLA-restricted.

The donors comprised healthy bone marrow donors. The PCR employed 60 Vbeta primers together with 13 Jbeta primers. TCRdb keeps only in-frame clones here, not all; method: immunoSEQ multiplex PCR. The sample holds some 200,000 clones, 75% to 90% seen once. V trimming: 7 bases; J trimming: 11 bases; junction bases outside the gene matches: 8. Germline CDR1 reads MNHNS; CDR2 reads SASEGT. The CDR3 consists of 13 residues. This chain uses TRBV6-1 with TRBJ1-6, with 7 bases that match TRBD1. Specimen: PBMCs. This TCR was recovered from a man aged 35 to 55 in good health and CMV-seropositive. Written as DNA, the CDR3 is TGTGCCAGCACCGGGGACAGATCTACACCCCTCCACTTT. It translates to CASTGDRSTPLHF.